Listed below are T cell receptor beta chains from one sample, sequenced in a study of beta chain features in type 1 diabetes. Repertoires were generated with immunoSEQ multiplex PCR, while TCRdb's copy carries only in-frame clones and drops some. The sample comprises about 150,000 clones, approximately 10% of which are singletons, and about 1.9% rests with the top ten. The sequenced sample was central memory CD4+ T cells from blood. All receptors derive from a man between 18 and 35 years old in good health. Both conserved end residues are part of each CDR3. D genes are given only for firm matches. Where a row states a size, it is once, few, many or the class of an expanded clone; other rows omit it.

D gene	clone size	V gene	J gene	CDR3 protein	CDR3 DNA
.	few	TRBV6-5	TRBJ2-3	CASSYDRAGSTDTQYF	TGTGCCAGCAGTTACGATCGAGCTGGATCCACAGATACGCAGTATTTT
.	few	TRBV7-3	TRBJ2-5	CASSLTGGYQETQYF	TGTGCCAGCAGCTTAACAGGAGGGTACCAAGAGACCCAGTACTTC
.	few	TRBV5-6	TRBJ2-6	CASSLTGPLSGANVLTF	TGTGCCAGCAGCCTGACAGGTCCCCTCTCTGGGGCCAACGTCCTGACTTTC
TRBD1	.	TRBV9	TRBJ2-3	CASRKTGGTDTQYF	TGTGCCAGCAGAAAGACAGGGGGCACAGATACGCAGTATTTT
TRBD1	.	TRBV28	TRBJ1-6	CASSPVDRDNSPLHF	TGTGCCAGCAGTCCCGTAGACAGGGATAATTCACCCCTCCACTTT
.	.	TRBV4-3	TRBJ2-3	CASRGGKDTQYF	TGCGCCAGCAGGGGGGGCAAGGATACGCAGTATTTT
.	.	TRBV7-2	TRBJ2-1	CASSLGAVRVYEQFF	TGTGCCAGCAGCTTAGGAGCGGTAAGAGTTTATGAGCAGTTCTTC
.	few	TRBV30	TRBJ1-2	CAWSVPANYGYTF	TGTGCCTGGAGTGTACCAGCTAACTATGGCTACACCTTC
.	.	TRBV12-5	TRBJ2-1	CASGLRGEQFF	TGTGCTAGTGGTTTGAGGGGTGAGCAGTTCTTC
.	.	TRBV18	TRBJ2-7	CASHSQGGPYEQYF	TGTGCCAGTCATTCTCAGGGGGGCCCTTACGAGCAGTACTTC
.	few	TRBV7-9	TRBJ2-7	CASSLDLRTAYEQYF	TGTGCCAGCAGCTTAGATCTCCGTACCGCCTACGAGCAGTACTTC
TRBD1	.	TRBV6-6	TRBJ1-5	CASSRDRYQPQHF	TGTGCCAGCAGTCGGGACAGGTATCAGCCCCAGCATTTT
.	many	TRBV4-3	TRBJ1-1	CASSLILEGTEAFF	TGCGCCAGCAGCCTTATCCTCGAGGGCACTGAAGCTTTCTTT
.	few	TRBV15	TRBJ1-1	CATSSFGPTEAFF	TGTGCCACCAGCAGTTTCGGGCCCACTGAAGCTTTCTTT
.	.	TRBV9	TRBJ2-5	CASSVGTGGVETQYF	TGTGCCAGCAGCGTAGGGACAGGCGGGGTTGAGACCCAGTACTTC
.	few	TRBV18	TRBJ2-3	CASQTSRGGTDTQYF	TGTGCCAGCCAGACCTCTAGAGGGGGGACGGATACGCAGTATTTT
TRBD2	few	TRBV27	TRBJ2-3	CASRSGASTDTQYF	TGTGCCAGCAGGAGCGGGGCCAGCACAGATACGCAGTATTTT